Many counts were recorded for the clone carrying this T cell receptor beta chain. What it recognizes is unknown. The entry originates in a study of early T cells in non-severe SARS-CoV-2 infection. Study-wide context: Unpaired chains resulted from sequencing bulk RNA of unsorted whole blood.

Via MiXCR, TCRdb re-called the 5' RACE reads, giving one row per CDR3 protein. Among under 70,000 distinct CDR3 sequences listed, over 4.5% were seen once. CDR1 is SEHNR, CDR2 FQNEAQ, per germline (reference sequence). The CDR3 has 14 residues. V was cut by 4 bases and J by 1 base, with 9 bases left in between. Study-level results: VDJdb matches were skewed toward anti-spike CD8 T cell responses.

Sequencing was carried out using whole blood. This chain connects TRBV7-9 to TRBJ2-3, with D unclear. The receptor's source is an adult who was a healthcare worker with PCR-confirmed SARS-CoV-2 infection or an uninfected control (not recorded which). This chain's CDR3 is CASSWTMGTDTQYF. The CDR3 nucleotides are TGTGCCAGCAGCTGGACCATGGGCACAGATACGCAGTATTTT.